This TCR beta chain originates from a study of T cells in Graves' hyperthyroidism and ophthalmopathy. Study-wide context: Peripheral blood was secured at the point of initial diagnosis, before any treatment. Findings and caveats of the study: Most thyroid clonotypes expanded above 0.001 appeared in blood too. Ophthalmopathy and stable hyperthyroidism were told apart by a 13 V-J model.

TCR beta CDR3 region amplification was performed from RNA transcripts. During a first-round RT-PCR of the TCR CDR3, the HTBI primer set was used. TCRdb called the multiplex PCR reads again in MiXCR, with one record for every CDR3 protein. The table records 300,000 to 450,000 distinct CDR3 sequences, about 13% of them present only once. A patient was excluded if there was uncontrolled infection, other autoimmune disease, pregnancy or lactation. This clonotype was counted only a few times. Antigen unknown. The CDR3 runs to 14 residues. Trimming stripped 0 bases from V and 3 bases from J, with 6 bases between. Germline V gene data show CDR1 as LGHDT and CDR2 as YNNKEL (reference sequence).

Source material: blood. The receptor's source is a man in his thirties or forties with Graves' hyperthyroidism that later progressed to Graves' ophthalmopathy. J is TRBJ1-3 and V is TRBV3-1, with D possibly being TRBD1 (6 bases). The CDR3 reads CASSQEQGGNTIYF. In DNA form, the CDR3 reads TGTGCCAGCAGCCAAGAACAGGGTGGAAACACCATATATTTT.